Each of the 14 T cell receptor beta chains below was sequenced from the same sample in a study of blood T cell repertoires in COVID-19 (dated by TCRdb to 2018 to 2021). The receptor library was made with the immunoSEQ multiplex PCR assay. Not all clones reach the TCRdb copy of this immuneACCESS table, which keeps in-frame sequences only. Checked studies attribute under half of the gap to unresolved V genes and leave the rest unexplained. This sample is represented by approximately 49,000 clones; 87% of them were singletons. Approximately 3.9% of the sample is held by the ten biggest clonotypes. Material: peripheral blood. The origin of the receptors is a man in his fifties or sixties with acute or convalescent COVID-19.

V and J are TRBV11-3 and TRBJ2-5; 10 positions agree with TRBD1. J was trimmed by 4 bases and V by 6 bases; bases with no gene match: 11. The CDR3 is made up of 16 amino acids. CDR1 is SGHNT and CDR2 is YENEEA in the germline V gene. CDR3 DNA: TGTGCCAGCAGTCCATATGACAGGGGGCAGGGAGAGACCCAGTACTTC. Its translation is CASSPYDRGQGETQYF.

V and J are TRBV11-2 and TRBJ1-5, with D perhaps matching TRBD1 (5 bases). The CDR3 loop spans 13 amino acids. Trimming left V 5 bases short and J 8 bases short, with 13 bases between. Germline V CDR1 and CDR2: SGHAT, FQNNGV. This CDR3 is CASSPSGTEPQHF. The CDR3 DNA reads as TGTGCCAGCAGCCCAAGTGGGACTGAGCCCCAGCATTTT.

The chain links TRBV6-6 to TRBJ1-1, with D unresolved. Looked up from germline, CDR1 is MNHNY and CDR2 is SVGAGI (reference sequence). Trimming cost V 5 bases and J 2 bases, with 12 bases left between them. The CDR3 covers 14 residues. CDR3 region: CASSPPTGNTEAFF. DNA of the CDR3: TGTGCCAGCAGTCCTCCGACGGGAAACACTGAAGCTTTCTTT.

The chain combines TRBV18 with TRBJ1-6; 7 positions match TRBD1. Germline assignment: CDR1 KGHSH and CDR2 LQKENI. The CDR3 covers 19 residues. V lost 1 base, J lost 0 bases, and 9 bases stayed unmatched. In DNA form, the CDR3 reads TGTGCCAGCTCACCACGCCCCGGGACAGACAGCTCCTATAATTCACCCCTCCACTTT. Amino acid sequence: CASSPRPGTDSSYNSPLHF.

This chain connects TRBV28 to TRBJ1-6; D not resolved. The germline V gene has CDR1 MDHEN and CDR2 SYDVKM. The CDR3 consists of 12 residues. V was cut by 6 bases and J by 8 bases, with 8 bases left in between. CDR3 sequence reads: CASRSGDSPLHF. The CDR3 DNA is TGTGCCAGCAGGTCGGGTGATTCACCCCTCCACTTT.

The chain is built from TRBV19 and TRBJ2-5, with 7 bases lining up with TRBD1. Germline V lookup: CDR1 LNHDA, CDR2 SQIVND (reference sequence). This CDR3 comprises 13 residues. With 9 bases clipped from V and 4 bases from J, the junction kept 8 bases outside the gene matches. This CDR3 is CASSWTGPETQYF. The CDR3 coding sequence is TGTGCCAGCTCATGGACAGGTCCAGAGACCCAGTACTTC.

The gene calls are TRBV5-1 and TRBJ1-6; D gene unclear. The CDR3 covers 13 residues. V was clipped by 8 bases and J by 5 bases, with 11 bases between them. The germline V gene encodes CDR1 SGHRS and CDR2 YFSETQ. The CDR3 DNA is TGCGCCAGTGGCTCCATGAATAATTCACCCCTCCACTTT. It encodes CASGSMNNSPLHF. The full variable domain, completed using reference TRBV5-1 and TRBJ1-6, is KAGVTQTPRYLIKTRGQQVTLSCSPISGHRSVSWYQQTPGQGLQFLFEYFSETQRNKGNFPGRFSGRQFSNSRSEMNVSTLELGDSALYLCASGSMNNSPLHFGNGTRLTVT.

V and J are TRBV5-1 and TRBJ2-2; 9 bases agree with TRBD2. The ends lost 0 bases at V and 2 bases at J; junction bases unmatched: 5. The CDR3 runs to 17 residues. Germline CDR1 SGHRS, CDR2 YFSETQ. CDR3 nucleotides: TGCGCCAGCAGCTTGGTTCCAGCGGGGGGAAACACCGGGGAGCTGTTTTTT. Translated, it gives CASSLVPAGGNTGELFF.

This clone showed up just a few times. This rearrangement joins TRBV28 to TRBJ1-6; 9 bases are a match to TRBD1. The CDR3 loop spans 14 amino acids. CDR1 is MDHEN and CDR2 is SYDVKM in the germline V gene. After removal of 6 bases from V and 9 bases from J, the junction contained 6 bases not matched to a gene. CDR3 nucleotides: TGTGCCAGCAGACCCGGGACAGGGATTTCACCCCTCCACTTT. This codes for CASRPGTGISPLHF.

The chain combines TRBV4-2 with TRBJ1-4, with D possibly matching TRBD1 (6 bases). V gave up 0 bases and J gave up 8 bases, with 13 bases separating them. Germline CDR1 and CDR2: LGHNA and YNFKEQ. This CDR3 is built from 15 residues. The DNA of the CDR3 is TGTGCCAGCAGCCAAGAGAGGTGGCAGGGGGAAAAACTGTTTTTT. It specifies CASSQERWQGEKLFF.

This chain joins TRBV5-1 and TRBJ2-7; no clear D. This CDR3 is built from 12 residues. Germline V gene sequence: CDR1 SGHRS, CDR2 YFSETQ. The ends were cut back, 4 bases at V and 4 bases at J, with 9 bases in the middle. CDR3 in DNA: TGCGCCAGCAGCCATCCGGGTTACGAGCAGTACTTC. Its protein product is CASSHPGYEQYF.

J is TRBJ1-2 and V is TRBV10-3; 12 positions match TRBD1. This CDR3 has 14 residues. Germline lookup yields CDR1 ENHRY and CDR2 SYGVKD. Trimming cost V 6 bases and J 4 bases; bases outside gene matches: 3. CDR3 in amino acids: CAIRPGQGAYGYTF. The CDR3 coding sequence is TGTGCCATCAGACCGGGACAGGGGGCCTATGGCTACACCTTC.

The gene calls are TRBV9 and TRBJ2-7, with a tentative D call TRBD2 (6 bases). Trimming cost V 0 bases and J 3 bases, with 13 bases left between them. Germline CDR1 reads SGDLS; CDR2 reads YYNGEE. This CDR3 region has 15 residues. The CDR3 reads CASSVGPGEDYEQYF. The DNA for the CDR3 is TGTGCCAGCAGCGTAGGGCCTGGGGAGGACTACGAGCAGTACTTC.

V usage is TRBV10-3 and J usage is TRBJ1-2; TRBD1 is a possible D gene (6 bases). Germline values: CDR1 ENHRY, CDR2 SYGVKD. Trimming took off 3 bases at V and 6 bases at J, with 14 bases between the two ends. This CDR3 is 14 amino acids long. CDR3 nucleotide sequence: TGTGCCATCAGTGACGAGGGCAGGGGAGATGGCTACACCTTC. Translating it yields CAISDEGRGDGYTF.